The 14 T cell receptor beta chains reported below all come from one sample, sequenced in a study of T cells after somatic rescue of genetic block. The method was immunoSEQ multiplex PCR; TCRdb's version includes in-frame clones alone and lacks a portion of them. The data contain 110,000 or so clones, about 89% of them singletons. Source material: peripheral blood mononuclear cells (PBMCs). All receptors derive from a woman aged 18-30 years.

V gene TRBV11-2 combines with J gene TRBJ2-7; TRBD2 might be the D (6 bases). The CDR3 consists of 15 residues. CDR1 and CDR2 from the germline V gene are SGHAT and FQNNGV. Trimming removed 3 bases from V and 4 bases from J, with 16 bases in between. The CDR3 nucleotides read TGTGCCAGCAGCTTGCCCGGGTCCCGGGGGTACGAGCAGTACTTC. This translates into CASSLPGSRGYEQYF.

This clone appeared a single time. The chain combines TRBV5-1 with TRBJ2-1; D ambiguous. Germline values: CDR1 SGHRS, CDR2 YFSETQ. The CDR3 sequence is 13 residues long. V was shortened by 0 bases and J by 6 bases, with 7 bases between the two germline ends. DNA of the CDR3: TGCGCCAGCAGCTTGGTAAGGACCAATGAGCAGTTCTTC. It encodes CASSLVRTNEQFF.

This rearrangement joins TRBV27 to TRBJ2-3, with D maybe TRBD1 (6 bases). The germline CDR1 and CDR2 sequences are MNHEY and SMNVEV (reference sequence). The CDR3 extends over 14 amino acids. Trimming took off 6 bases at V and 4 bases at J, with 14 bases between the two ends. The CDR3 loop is CASRPRGTADTQYF. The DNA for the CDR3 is TGTGCCAGCAGACCCAGGGGCACGGCAGATACGCAGTATTTT.

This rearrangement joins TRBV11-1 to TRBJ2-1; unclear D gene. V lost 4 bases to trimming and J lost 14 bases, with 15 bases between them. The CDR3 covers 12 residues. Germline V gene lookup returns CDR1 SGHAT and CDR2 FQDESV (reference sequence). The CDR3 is CASSSDRPGEFF. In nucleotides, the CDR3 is TGTGCCAGCAGCTCTGACCGTCCGGGTGAGTTCTTC.

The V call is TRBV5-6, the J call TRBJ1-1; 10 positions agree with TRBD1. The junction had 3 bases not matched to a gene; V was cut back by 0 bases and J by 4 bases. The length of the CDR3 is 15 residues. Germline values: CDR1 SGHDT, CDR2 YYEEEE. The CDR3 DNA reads TGTGCCAGCAGCTTGGGACAGGGGGCAGGCACTGAAGCTTTCTTT. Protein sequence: CASSLGQGAGTEAFF.

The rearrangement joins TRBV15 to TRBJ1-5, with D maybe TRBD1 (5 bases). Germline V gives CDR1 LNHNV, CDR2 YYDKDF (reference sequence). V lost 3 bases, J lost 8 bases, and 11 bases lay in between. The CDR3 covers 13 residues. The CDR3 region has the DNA TGTGCCACCAGCAGGGGGACCGAAAAGCCCCAGCATTTT. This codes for CATSRGTEKPQHF.

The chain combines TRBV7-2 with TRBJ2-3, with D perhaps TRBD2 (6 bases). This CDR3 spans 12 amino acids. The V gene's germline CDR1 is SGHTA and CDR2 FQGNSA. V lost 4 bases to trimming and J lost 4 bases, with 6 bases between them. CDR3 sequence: CASSSGADTQYF. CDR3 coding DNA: TGTGCCAGCAGCTCGGGGGCAGATACGCAGTATTTT.

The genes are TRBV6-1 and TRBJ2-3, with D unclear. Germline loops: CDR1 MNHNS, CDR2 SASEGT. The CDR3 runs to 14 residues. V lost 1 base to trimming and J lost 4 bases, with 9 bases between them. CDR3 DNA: TGTGCCAGCAGTGAAGGGTGGTTCGCAGATACGCAGTATTTT. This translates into CASSEGWFADTQYF.

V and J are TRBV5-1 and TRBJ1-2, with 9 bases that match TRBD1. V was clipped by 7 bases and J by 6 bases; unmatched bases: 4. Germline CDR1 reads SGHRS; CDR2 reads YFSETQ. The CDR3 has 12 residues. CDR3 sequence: CASRTGENGYTF. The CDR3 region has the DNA TGCGCCAGCCGGACAGGGGAGAATGGCTACACCTTC.

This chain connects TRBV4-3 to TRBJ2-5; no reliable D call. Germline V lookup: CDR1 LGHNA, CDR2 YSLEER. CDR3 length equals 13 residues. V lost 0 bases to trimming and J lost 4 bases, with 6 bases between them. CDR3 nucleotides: TGCGCCAGCAGCCAAGATCTCCCAGAGACCCAGTACTTC. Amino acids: CASSQDLPETQYF.

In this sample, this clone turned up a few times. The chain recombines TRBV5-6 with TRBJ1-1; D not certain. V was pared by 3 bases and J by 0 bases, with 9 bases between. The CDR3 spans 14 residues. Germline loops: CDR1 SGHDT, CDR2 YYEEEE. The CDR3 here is CASSSDRLNTEAFF. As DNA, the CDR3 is TGTGCCAGCAGCTCTGACCGATTGAACACTGAAGCTTTCTTT.

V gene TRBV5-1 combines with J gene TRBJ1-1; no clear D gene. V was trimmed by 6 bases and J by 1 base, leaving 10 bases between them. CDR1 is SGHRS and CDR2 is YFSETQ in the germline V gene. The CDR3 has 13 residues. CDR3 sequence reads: CASMFRQNTEAFF. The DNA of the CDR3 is TGCGCCAGCATGTTTCGCCAGAACACTGAAGCTTTCTTT.

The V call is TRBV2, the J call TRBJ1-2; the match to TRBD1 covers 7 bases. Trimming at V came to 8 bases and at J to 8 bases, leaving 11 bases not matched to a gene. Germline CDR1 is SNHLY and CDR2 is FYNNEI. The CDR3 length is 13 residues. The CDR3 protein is CASYPGTVVGYTF. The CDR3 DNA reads TGTGCCAGCTATCCCGGGACAGTGGTGGGCTACACCTTC.

The CDR3 loop reads CASSPGGGPSYNEQFF. In nucleotides, the CDR3 is TGTGCCAGCAGTCCCGGCGGGGGTCCCTCCTACAATGAGCAGTTCTTC. The chain has TRBV28 and TRBJ2-1; 7 bases match TRBD2. J lost 0 bases, V lost 5 bases, and 7 bases had no gene match. The CDR3 contains 16 residues. Germline CDR1 and CDR2: MDHEN and SYDVKM.